This T cell receptor beta chain stems from a study of blood T cell repertoires in COVID-19. Study as a whole: Researchers got acute and convalescent COVID-19 samples from the United States, Italy and Spain. T cells, B-cell-depleted T cells, or PBMCs provided the cDNA or gDNA that served as material.

Under the authors' procedure: By means of reference gene primer amplification, nucleated cell counts were estimated. Here immunoSEQ multiplex PCR was the method, and the copy in TCRdb shows in-frame clones only, minus some. From that table come the V and J calls and clone size; the DNA was used to work out D and trimming. The sample shows approximately 240,000 clones, under 90% of them seen only once. The V and J ends lost 2 bases and 6 bases, in that order; junction bases with no gene match: 9. Germline loops: CDR1 SGHTA, CDR2 FQGNSA. The length of the CDR3 is 16 residues. The material sequenced was peripheral blood. The gene calls are TRBV7-2 and TRBJ2-2; TRBD1 aligns across 7 bases. The clonotype was recovered from a woman aged 80 or older with active or convalescent COVID-19. The CDR3: CASSLNPPDRAGELFF. The CDR3 region has the DNA TGTGCCAGCAGCTTAAACCCCCCCGACAGGGCCGGGGAGCTGTTTTTT.